The rows below give T cell receptor beta chains drawn from one sample of a study of blood T cell repertoires in COVID-19. Only in-frame clones appear in the TCRdb table, and some are missing; sequencing was by immunoSEQ multiplex PCR. This sample has some 280,000 clones, with about nine tenths found just once. The sequenced sample was peripheral blood. The receptors were sampled from a middle-aged woman who had recovered from COVID-19. Each CDR3 is given with its conserved first and last residue. Each record gives: clone size, J gene, V gene, D gene, CDR3 DNA, CDR3 protein. A D gene is named only where the DNA matches it firmly. The size field is filled for only some rows; it gives once, few, many or a size class.

size: .; J: TRBJ2-1; V: TRBV3-1/TRBV3-2; D: TRBD2; DNA: TGTGCCAGCAGCCAAGATGGACTAGCGGGAGGCGGGGAGCAGTTCTTC; CDR3: CASSQDGLAGGGEQFF
size: .; J: TRBJ2-5; V: TRBV5-8; D: .; DNA: TGTGCCAGCAGCCATGTATATCTAGAGGGCGAGACCCAGTACTTC; CDR3: CASSHVYLEGETQYF
size: .; J: TRBJ2-5; V: TRBV12-3/TRBV12-4; D: .; DNA: TGTGCCAGCAGTTTCGGAGTTTGGGAGACCCAGTACTTC; CDR3: CASSFGVWETQYF
size: .; J: TRBJ1-5; V: TRBV10-3; D: .; DNA: TGTGCCATCAGTGAGGGGCAGCACAATCAGCCCCAGCATTTT; CDR3: CAISEGQHNQPQHF
size: .; J: TRBJ1-6; V: TRBV27; D: .; DNA: TGTGCCAGCAGTTCGACAGCTCCTGGCTCACCCCTCCACTTT; CDR3: CASSSTAPGSPLHF
size: .; J: TRBJ1-5; V: TRBV30; D: .; DNA: TGTGCCTGGAGTGTACCAGGGGCCGGTCAGCCCCAGCATTTT; CDR3: CAWSVPGAGQPQHF
size: once; J: TRBJ2-3; V: TRBV24-1; D: TRBD2; DNA: TGTGCCACCAGTGATGGACTAGCGGGAGGTGCAGATACGCAGTATTTT; CDR3: CATSDGLAGGADTQYF
size: .; J: TRBJ2-7; V: TRBV24-1; D: TRBD2; DNA: TGTGCCACCAGTGATATTACTAGCGGGGGTACCTACGAGCAGTACTTC; CDR3: CATSDITSGGTYEQYF
size: .; J: TRBJ2-5; V: TRBV3-1/TRBV3-2; D: TRBD2; DNA: TGTGCCAGCAGCCACAGACTAGCGGGGGGGTCACAAGAGACCCAGTACTTC; CDR3: CASSHRLAGGSQETQYF
size: .; J: TRBJ1-2; V: TRBV27; D: TRBD1; DNA: TGTGCCAGCAGTTTTAGGGGGCGGGACAGGGGATATGGCTACACCTTC; CDR3: CASSFRGRDRGYGYTF
size: .; J: TRBJ1-2; V: TRBV3-1/TRBV3-2; D: .; DNA: TGTGCCAGCAGCCCGTATGAGGGTGGTGGTGGCTACACCTTC; CDR3: CASSPYEGGGGYTF
size: .; J: TRBJ1-1; V: TRBV28; D: .; DNA: TGTGCCAGCCGGGACACTGAAGCTTTCTTT; CDR3: CASRDTEAFF
size: .; J: TRBJ2-1; V: TRBV5-1; D: TRBD2; DNA: TGCGCCAGCAGTCGGTCAGCGGGATGGGACAATGAGCAGTTCTTC; CDR3: CASSRSAGWDNEQFF
size: .; J: TRBJ2-3; V: TRBV3-1/TRBV3-2; D: .; DNA: TGTGCCAGCAGCCAAGATCGGGCAGATACGCAGTATTTT; CDR3: CASSQDRADTQYF
size: .; J: TRBJ2-1; V: TRBV27; D: TRBD2; DNA: TGTGCCAGCAGTTTAACTCCTAGCGGGAGGACCTCCTACAATGAGCAGTTCTTC; CDR3: CASSLTPSGRTSYNEQFF
size: once; J: TRBJ2-1; V: TRBV5-1; D: TRBD2; DNA: TGCGCCAGCAGCTCATCTAGCGGGACCTCCTACAATGAGCAGTTCTTC; CDR3: CASSSSSGTSYNEQFF
size: .; J: TRBJ2-2; V: TRBV19; D: TRBD2; DNA: TGTGCCAGTAGTCCCCTAGCGGGAGGGCCCGGCACCGGGGAGCTGTTTTTT; CDR3: CASSPLAGGPGTGELFF
size: .; J: TRBJ2-1; V: TRBV27; D: .; DNA: TGTGCCAGCGGGCTCCAGAGCTCCTACAATGAGCAGTTCTTC; CDR3: CASGLQSSYNEQFF
size: .; J: TRBJ2-1; V: TRBV5-5; D: .; DNA: TGTGCCAGCAGCTTGGCAGGCGAGCAGTTCTTC; CDR3: CASSLAGEQFF
size: once; J: TRBJ2-7; V: TRBV12-3/TRBV12-4; D: .; DNA: TGTGCCAGCAGTCCGGGACAAACCTACGAGCAGTACTTC; CDR3: CASSPGQTYEQYF
size: .; J: TRBJ1-2; V: TRBV15; D: .; DNA: TGTGCCACCAGCAGAGATCTGGGCAAGCTGGATGGCTACACCTTC; CDR3: CATSRDLGKLDGYTF
size: .; J: TRBJ2-2; V: TRBV7-7; D: .; DNA: TGTGCCAGCAGCCCCGAGACCGGGGAGCTGTTTTTT; CDR3: CASSPETGELFF
size: .; J: TRBJ2-7; V: TRBV5-1; D: TRBD1; DNA: TGCGCCAGCAGCTTGGATACAGGGGGCAGGGAGCAGTACTTC; CDR3: CASSLDTGGREQYF
size: .; J: TRBJ1-1; V: TRBV19; D: .; DNA: TGTGCCAGTAGTAGAACAGGGACGTCCACTGAAGCTTTCTTT; CDR3: CASSRTGTSTEAFF
size: .; J: TRBJ1-4; V: TRBV7-2; D: TRBD1; DNA: TGTGCCAGCAGCTTAGCGCAGAAGGGGGCGAAACTGTTTTTT; CDR3: CASSLAQKGAKLFF
size: .; J: TRBJ2-7; V: TRBV27; D: TRBD1; DNA: TGTGCCAGCACCACAGGGGGCGGTCTGCCCTACGAGCAGTACTTC; CDR3: CASTTGGGLPYEQYF
size: .; J: TRBJ2-5; V: TRBV21-1; D: .; DNA: TGTGCCAGCAGCCACAGGGGGCTTCAAGAGACCCAGTACTTC; CDR3: CASSHRGLQETQYF
size: .; J: TRBJ2-1; V: TRBV7-2; D: .; DNA: TGTGCCAGCAGAGAAGTGGCCTTGGACTATGAGCAGTTCTTC; CDR3: CASREVALDYEQFF
size: .; J: TRBJ1-6; V: TRBV11-2; D: .; DNA: TGTGCCAGCAGCTACGAGGGGGTACATAATTCACCCCTCCACTTT; CDR3: CASSYEGVHNSPLHF
size: .; J: TRBJ2-1; V: TRBV19; D: TRBD1; DNA: TGTGCCAGTAGTGGAGGGACAGGGCTATACAATGAGCAGTTCTTC; CDR3: CASSGGTGLYNEQFF
size: .; J: TRBJ2-3; V: TRBV5-4; D: TRBD1; DNA: TGTGCCAGCAGCTTCAGTGTTTGGACAGGGTTAGGAGATACGCAGTATTTT; CDR3: CASSFSVWTGLGDTQYF
size: .; J: TRBJ2-1; V: TRBV19; D: TRBD2; DNA: TGTGCCAGTAGTATGGGAGCGGGAACTCCGTTCTTC; CDR3: CASSMGAGTPFF
size: .; J: TRBJ1-6; V: TRBV9; D: .; DNA: TGTGCCAGCAGCGTCGAGGACACTACCAATTCACCCCTCCACTTT; CDR3: CASSVEDTTNSPLHF
size: once; J: TRBJ2-1; V: TRBV29-1; D: TRBD2; DNA: TGCAGCGTTATCCGGGACTACACCCACGTTGAGCAGTTCTTC; CDR3: CSVIRDYTHVEQFF
size: .; J: TRBJ2-7; V: TRBV4-2; D: TRBD2; DNA: TGTGCCAGCAGCCCCACCCTCTCCACAACGGGGGGGCCTGCTTACGAGCAGTACTTC; CDR3: CASSPTLSTTGGPAYEQYF
size: .; J: TRBJ2-7; V: TRBV19; D: .; DNA: TGTGCCAGTAGGTTTCGGGACTTGGCATCCTACGAGCAGTACTTC; CDR3: CASRFRDLASYEQYF
size: .; J: TRBJ2-5; V: TRBV27; D: TRBD1; DNA: TGTGCCACCTCCCCGTTGGGGACAGGGAGGGAGACCCAGTACTTC; CDR3: CATSPLGTGRETQYF
size: .; J: TRBJ2-1; V: TRBV5-1; D: .; DNA: TGCGCCAGCAGCTTGGTTACGAACCCCGAGGATGAGCAGTTCTTC; CDR3: CASSLVTNPEDEQFF
size: many; J: TRBJ1-2; V: TRBV2; D: TRBD1; DNA: TGTGCCAGCAGTGGACAGGGGGAGCGCGGCTACACCTTC; CDR3: CASSGQGERGYTF
size: .; J: TRBJ1-2; V: TRBV28; D: .; DNA: TGTGCCAGTGTTTCCGGGGCTAACTATGGCTACACCTTC; CDR3: CASVSGANYGYTF
size: .; J: TRBJ1-1; V: TRBV30; D: .; DNA: TGTGCCTGGAGTTTGACAGGAGTGAACACTGAAGCTTTCTTT; CDR3: CAWSLTGVNTEAFF
size: .; J: TRBJ2-3; V: TRBV5-1; D: .; DNA: TGCGCCAGCAGCCCAGGAAGGGGCAGCCAGACTAGCACAGATACGCAGTATTTT; CDR3: CASSPGRGSQTSTDTQYF
size: .; J: TRBJ2-5; V: TRBV18; D: TRBD2; DNA: TGTGCCAGCTCACCCTACCCTAGCGGGAATACAGAGACCCAGTACTTC; CDR3: CASSPYPSGNTETQYF
size: .; J: TRBJ1-1; V: TRBV6-5; D: .; DNA: TGTGCCAGCAGTTATCAGGGTATGAACACTGAAGCTTTCTTT; CDR3: CASSYQGMNTEAFF
size: .; J: TRBJ2-3; V: TRBV24-1; D: TRBD2; DNA: TGTGCCACCAGTGATTGGGGTAGCGGGGGGGAAGATACGCAGTATTTT; CDR3: CATSDWGSGGEDTQYF
size: .; J: TRBJ2-1; V: TRBV11-2; D: .; DNA: TGTGCCAGCAGCCCCGGGCGGGGTTACAATGAGCAGTTCTTC; CDR3: CASSPGRGYNEQFF
size: .; J: TRBJ1-2; V: TRBV2; D: TRBD1; DNA: TGTGCCAGCATCATGGACAGGTACGGCTACACCTTC; CDR3: CASIMDRYGYTF
size: few; J: TRBJ1-1; V: TRBV7-9; D: .; DNA: TGTGCCAGCAGCTTAGCTATGAGCACTGAAGCTTTCTTT; CDR3: CASSLAMSTEAFF
size: .; J: TRBJ2-2; V: TRBV2; D: .; DNA: TGTGCCAGCAGAGCCGACACAGGGCTGGTCGGGGAGCTGTTTTTT; CDR3: CASRADTGLVGELFF
size: .; J: TRBJ1-3; V: TRBV10-3; D: .; DNA: TGTGCCACCGCGGACATCTCTGGAAACACCATATATTTT; CDR3: CATADISGNTIYF
size: .; J: TRBJ1-3; V: TRBV28; D: .; DNA: TGTGCCAGCAGTTTATTGGGCTCCTCTGGAAACACCATATATTTT; CDR3: CASSLLGSSGNTIYF
size: .; J: TRBJ2-7; V: TRBV28; D: .; DNA: TGTGCCAGCAGTAACAGTGCACCCTACGAGCAGTACTTC; CDR3: CASSNSAPYEQYF
size: .; J: TRBJ1-2; V: TRBV28; D: .; DNA: TGTGCCAGCAGTTGGGGCGACTATGGCTACACCTTC; CDR3: CASSWGDYGYTF
size: .; J: TRBJ1-1; V: TRBV4-1; D: TRBD1; DNA: TGCGCCAGCAGCCAAGGGACAGGGAGGGGGGACACTGAAGCTTTCTTT; CDR3: CASSQGTGRGDTEAFF